The 28 T cell receptor beta chains presented below share a single source sample, sequenced in a study of blood T cell repertoires in COVID-19. The data were produced by immunoSEQ multiplex PCR, yet TCRdb's version contains in-frame clones alone and is incomplete. The sample includes 170,000 or so clones, 84% of them seen just once. Sample: peripheral blood. These receptors came from a young man with active or convalescent COVID-19.

The chain is built from TRBV7-9 and TRBJ2-7; TRBD2 matches 11 bases. The CDR3 runs 14 residues. With 2 bases clipped from V and 5 bases from J, the junction kept 2 bases outside the gene matches. Germline V lookup: CDR1 SEHNR, CDR2 FQNEAQ (reference sequence). The CDR3 loop reads CASSLLAGGDEQYF. In DNA, the CDR3 is TGTGCCAGCAGCTTACTAGCGGGAGGAGACGAGCAGTACTTC.

This clone occurred a few times. V is TRBV2 and J is TRBJ2-3, with 14 bases aligning to TRBD2. Germline trimming cut 9 bases from V and 0 bases from J; bases unmatched to any gene: 2. There are 15 residues in the CDR3. CDR1 is SNHLY, CDR2 FYNNEI, per germline. In nucleotides, the CDR3 is TGTGCCAGTCGACTAGCGGGGGGGAGCACAGATACGCAGTATTTT. Its protein is CASRLAGGSTDTQYF.

As regards this clone: Other DNA sequences in the sample encode the same CDR3. This chain joins TRBV10-3 and TRBJ1-1; D is uncertain. Germline V gene lookup returns CDR1 ENHRY and CDR2 SYGVKD. Trimming left V 3 bases short and J 0 bases short, with 5 bases between. The CDR3 extends over 13 amino acids. This CDR3 reads CAISDSVNTEAFF. In DNA, the CDR3 is TGTGCCATCAGTGACAGTGTGAACACTGAAGCTTTCTTT.

The chain couples TRBV20-1 to TRBJ1-4; D uncertain. Germline assignment: CDR1 DFQATT and CDR2 SNEGSKA (reference sequence). The CDR3 loop spans 12 amino acids. The germline V and J ends were trimmed by 3 bases and 3 bases, with 5 bases remaining between them. The DNA for the CDR3 is TGCAGTGCTAGTCAGTCTAATGAAAAACTGTTTTTT. This translates into CSASQSNEKLFF.

The gene calls are TRBV3-1 (or the pseudogene TRBV3-2) and TRBJ2-7, with 9 bases matching TRBD1. Germline V gene sequence: CDR1 LGHDT, CDR2 YNNKEL (reference sequence). V was pared by 3 bases and J by 6 bases, with 12 bases of the junction left unmatched. The length of the CDR3 is 16 residues. CDR3 protein: CASSQATGQGLGEQYF. Written as DNA, the CDR3 is TGTGCCAGCAGCCAGGCCACGGGACAGGGTCTGGGCGAGCAGTACTTC.

V is TRBV18 and J is TRBJ1-3; 8 positions agree with TRBD1. The length of the CDR3 is 15 residues. The junction had 8 bases not matched to a gene; V was cut back by 8 bases and J by 2 bases. Germline-derived CDR1 and CDR2 are KGHSH and LQKENI. This chain's CDR3 is CASATTQGAGNTIYF. Written as DNA, the CDR3 is TGTGCCAGCGCTACCACACAGGGGGCTGGAAACACCATATATTTT. Full variable domain (missing parts from reference TRBV18 and TRBJ1-3): NAGVMQNPRHLVRRRGQEARLRCSPMKGHSHVYWYRQLPEEGLKFMVYLQKENIIDESGMPKERFSAEFPKEGPSILRIQQVVRGDSAAYFCASATTQGAGNTIYFGEGSWLTVV.

As concerns this clone: A read error may produce the germline difference seen at one junction end. V and J are TRBV11-2 and TRBJ1-2; the match to TRBD1 covers 8 bases. There are 12 residues in the CDR3. The germline V gene has CDR1 SGHAT and CDR2 FQNNGV. For the CDR3, the DNA is TGTGCCAGCAGCTTAGAGGGACAGGTCACACGCTTC. Amino acids: CASSLEGQVTRF.

The chain combines TRBV4-2 with TRBJ1-3; possible D gene TRBD1, 5 bases. The CDR3 length is 15 residues. Germline loops: CDR1 LGHNA, CDR2 YNFKEQ. V was clipped by 5 bases and J by 2 bases, with 13 bases between them. Here the CDR3 DNA reads TGTGCCAGCAGCGTGAAGGGGCAGACTGGAAACACCATATATTTT. As protein: CASSVKGQTGNTIYF.

CDR3 nucleotides: TGTGCCAGCAGCCCCCGCGGAGGGGGCTGGGCAGATACGCAGTATTTT. Translated: CASSPRGGGWADTQYF. The chain couples TRBV27 to TRBJ2-3, with D maybe TRBD1 (7 bases). The CDR3 covers 16 residues. Looked up from germline, CDR1 is MNHEY and CDR2 is SMNVEV (reference sequence). The V and J ends lost 6 bases and 4 bases respectively, with 20 bases between them.

The chain uses TRBV12-5 and TRBJ1-2; D is possibly TRBD1 (6 bases). This CDR3 is 15 amino acids long. The germline V gene has CDR1 LGHNT and CDR2 FRNRAP. V dropped 3 bases and J dropped 6 bases, with 17 bases sitting between them. The CDR3 loop is CASGFHPGVWNGYTF. CDR3 nucleotide sequence: TGTGCTAGTGGTTTTCACCCAGGGGTTTGGAATGGCTACACCTTC.

V usage is TRBV12-5 and J usage is TRBJ1-1; 7 bases are shared with TRBD1. Germline CDR1 reads LGHNT; CDR2 reads FRNRAP. The CDR3 is made up of 15 amino acids. V was clipped by 1 base and J by 1 base; unmatched bases: 3. As DNA, the CDR3 is TGTGCTAGTGGTTTGGCCCAGGGGGGGAACACTGAAGCTTTCTTT. It yields the protein CASGLAQGGNTEAFF. Combining the CDR3 with reference TRBV12-5 and TRBJ1-1 gives the whole variable domain DARVTQTPRHKVTEMGQEVTMRCQPILGHNTVFWYRQTMMQGLELLAYFRNRAPLDDSGMPKDRFSAEMPDATLATLKIQPSEPRDSAVYFCASGLAQGGNTEAFFGQGTRLTVV.

This clone was seen a few times. The chain couples TRBV6-2 or TRBV6-3 to TRBJ2-2; D might be TRBD1 (5 bases). Trimming pared 2 bases from V and 5 bases from J, leaving 9 bases between. Germline CDR1 MNHEY, CDR2 SVGEGT. This CDR3 is built from 14 residues. CDR3 loop: CASSYSRETGELFF. The CDR3 nucleotides read TGTGCCAGCAGTTACAGCAGGGAAACCGGGGAGCTGTTTTTT.

This chain links TRBV18 with TRBJ1-4; D gene unclear. V lost 3 bases and J 17 bases, leaving 13 bases between the germline ends. The CDR3 is 11 amino acids. The germline V gene has CDR1 KGHSH and CDR2 LQKENI. The CDR3 nucleotides read TGTGCCAGCTCACCTTTCGGGGTAGGCTTTTTT. It translates to CASSPFGVGFF.

V usage is TRBV4-1 and J usage is TRBJ2-1, with 8 bases matching TRBD2. The trim removed 1 base at V and 4 bases at J, leaving 3 bases unmatched. Germline V gives CDR1 MGHRA, CDR2 YSYEKL. The CDR3 has 15 amino acids. CDR3 DNA: TGCGCCAGCAGCCAAGTACGGGGGGGATACAATGAGCAGTTCTTC. The encoded protein is CASSQVRGGYNEQFF.

The rearrangement links TRBV6-2 or TRBV6-3 to TRBJ1-4, with D possibly TRBD1 on 6 matching bases. This CDR3 is 17 amino acids long. Per germline, CDR1 MNHEY and CDR2 SVGEGT. The V end lost 1 base, the J end lost 8 bases, and 20 bases lay between the germline ends. This CDR3 is CASSYFTTGTRDEKLFF. CDR3 coding DNA: TGTGCCAGCAGTTACTTTACTACAGGGACACGGGACGAAAAACTGTTTTTT.

The chain carries TRBV5-1 and TRBJ2-1, with TRBD1 as a possible D gene (5 bases). Germline-derived CDR1 and CDR2 are SGHRS and YFSETQ. The V and J ends lost 3 bases and 15 bases respectively, with 19 bases between them. The CDR3 covers 13 residues. The CDR3 loop reads CASSSPQATRTFF. The CDR3 region has the DNA TGCGCCAGCAGCTCCCCACAGGCAACTCGCACGTTCTTC.

The chain recombines TRBV3-1 (or the pseudogene TRBV3-2) with TRBJ2-7, with TRBD1 matching 7 bases. CDR1 is LGHDT and CDR2 is YNNKEL in the germline V gene (reference sequence). The ends lost 4 bases at V and 2 bases at J; junction bases unmatched: 8. CDR3 length equals 15 residues. DNA for the CDR3: TGTGCCAGCAGCCGAACCGGGACAGATCCCTACGAGCAGTACTTC. Its translation: CASSRTGTDPYEQYF.

Turning to this clone: The junction differs from germline at one of its ends, possibly a read error. This chain connects TRBV7-7 to TRBJ2-1; the D gene is possibly TRBD2 (7 bases). CDR1 is SSHAT, CDR2 FNYEAQ, per germline (reference sequence). This CDR3 has 16 residues. The DNA for the CDR3 is TGTGCTAGCAGTTCCAACAGGGAGGGCACCGTCGATGAGCAGTTCTTC. It translates to CASSSNREGTVDEQFF.

The chain couples TRBV11-1 to TRBJ2-2, with TRBD2 as a possible D gene (6 bases). Trimming removed 2 bases at V and 7 bases at J, with 14 bases between. CDR1 and CDR2 from the germline V gene are SGHAT and FQDESV (reference sequence). The CDR3 contains 15 residues. CDR3 protein: CASSLRFGLIGELFF. Here the CDR3 DNA reads TGTGCCAGCAGCTTAAGATTCGGACTAATCGGGGAGCTGTTTTTT.

This clone has more than one count but fewer than ten. The chain uses TRBV6-2 or TRBV6-3 and TRBJ2-7; a possible D gene is TRBD1 (7 bases). Germline V CDR1 and CDR2: MNHEY, SVGEGT. With 3 bases removed from V and 2 bases from J, the gap between germline ends came to 14 bases. The CDR3 consists of 15 residues. The CDR3 DNA sequence: TGTGCCAGCAGTTATCGGGAGACAGGGCCCTACGAGCAGTACTTC. Translated: CASSYRETGPYEQYF.

The chain uses TRBV13 and TRBJ2-3; the match to TRBD2 covers 7 bases. V dropped 5 bases and J dropped 4; count of bases not matched to a gene: 3. This CDR3 is 13 amino acids long. Germline V gene sequence: CDR1 PRHDT, CDR2 FYEKMQ (reference sequence). CDR3 residues: CASSETSADTQYF. CDR3 nucleotide sequence: TGTGCCAGCAGCGAAACTAGCGCAGATACGCAGTATTTT.

In nucleotides, the CDR3 is TGTGCCAGCAGCTCGGGCGGAACAGGGGGGAACAATGAGCAGTTCTTC. The encoded protein is CASSSGGTGGNNEQFF. The J gene is TRBJ2-1, the V gene TRBV5-6; 8 bases match TRBD1. Trimming at V came to 3 bases and at J to 5 bases, leaving 10 bases not matched to a gene. The germline V gene has CDR1 SGHDT and CDR2 YYEEEE. The CDR3 has 16 residues. The whole variable domain, filled in from reference TRBV5-6 and TRBJ2-1, reads DAGVTQSPTHLIKTRGQQVTLRCSPKSGHDTVSWYQQALGQGPQFIFQYYEEEERQRGNFPDRFSGHQFPNYSSELNVNALLLGDSALYLCASSSGGTGGNNEQFFGPGTRLTVL.

The rearrangement joins TRBV4-2 to TRBJ2-5, with 16 bases fitting TRBD2. The ends lost 4 bases at V and 5 bases at J; junction bases unmatched: 4. The V gene's germline CDR1 is LGHNA and CDR2 YNFKEQ. The CDR3 sequence is 16 residues long. The CDR3 DNA is TGTGCCAGCAGCCCGGGGACTAGCGGGAGGGATGAGACCCAGTACTTC. Its protein product is CASSPGTSGRDETQYF.

The chain employs TRBV18 and TRBJ2-3, with D hard to call. V lost 6 bases and J lost 1, with 14 bases in between. The CDR3 has 15 amino acids. CDR1 is KGHSH, CDR2 LQKENI, per germline. The CDR3 spells CASSPPLTGTDTQYF. The CDR3 DNA reads as TGTGCCAGCTCCCCGCCTCTGACTGGCACAGATACGCAGTATTTT.

CDR3 protein: CASSLAWARGTEAFF. CDR3 DNA: TGTGCCAGCAGCTTAGCGTGGGCGCGGGGGACTGAAGCTTTCTTT. The rearrangement joins TRBV11-2 to TRBJ1-1; D perhaps matches TRBD1 (5 bases). The CDR3 is made up of 15 amino acids. The ends were cut back, 1 base at V and 5 bases at J, with 14 bases in the middle. Germline CDR1 SGHAT, CDR2 FQNNGV.

The chain links TRBV30 to TRBJ2-5; 11 bases are a match to TRBD1. Germline CDR1 GTSNPN, CDR2 SVGIG (reference sequence). The CDR3 has 15 residues. Losses at the gene ends were 0 bases for V and 5 bases for J; bases not matched to a gene: 5. The DNA for the CDR3 is TGTGCCTGGAGTGTGGGGACAGGGGGTAGGGAGACCCAGTACTTC. This codes for CAWSVGTGGRETQYF.

The CDR3, as DNA: TGTGCCAGCAGCTTACGAGAGAATAGCAATCAGCCCCAGCATTTT. The encoded protein is CASSLRENSNQPQHF. The chain couples TRBV7-8 to TRBJ1-5, with D unclear. The CDR3 consists of 15 residues. The germline V gene has CDR1 SGHVS and CDR2 FQNEAQ. With 2 bases removed from V and 0 bases from J, the gap between germline ends came to 8 bases.

This clone was seen a single time. The rearrangement joins TRBV19 to TRBJ1-5; no firm D call. The length of the CDR3 is 14 residues. Trimming took 5 bases from V and 6 from J, leaving 14 bases between them. Per germline, CDR1 LNHDA and CDR2 SQIVND (reference sequence). The CDR3 loop reads CASSPRTNAQPQHF. The CDR3 DNA reads as TGTGCCAGTAGTCCTCGGACTAATGCTCAGCCCCAGCATTTT.